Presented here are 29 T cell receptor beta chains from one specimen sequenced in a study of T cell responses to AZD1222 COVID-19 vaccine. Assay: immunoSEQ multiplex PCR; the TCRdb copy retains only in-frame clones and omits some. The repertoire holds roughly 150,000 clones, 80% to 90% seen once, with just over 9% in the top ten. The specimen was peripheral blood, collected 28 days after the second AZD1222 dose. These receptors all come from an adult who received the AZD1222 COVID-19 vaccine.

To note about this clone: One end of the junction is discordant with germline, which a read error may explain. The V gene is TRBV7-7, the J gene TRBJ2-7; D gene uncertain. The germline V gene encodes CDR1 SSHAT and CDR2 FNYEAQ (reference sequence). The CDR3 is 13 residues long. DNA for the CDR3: TGTGCTAGCAGCCCCAACCCTTCCTACGAGCAGTACTTC. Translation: CASSPNPSYEQYF.

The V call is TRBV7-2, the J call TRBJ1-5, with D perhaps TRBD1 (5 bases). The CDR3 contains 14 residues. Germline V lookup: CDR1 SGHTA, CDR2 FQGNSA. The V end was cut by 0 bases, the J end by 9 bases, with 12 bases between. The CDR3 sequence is CASSLARQIRPQHF. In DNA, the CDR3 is TGTGCCAGCAGCTTAGCCCGACAGATCCGGCCCCAGCATTTT.

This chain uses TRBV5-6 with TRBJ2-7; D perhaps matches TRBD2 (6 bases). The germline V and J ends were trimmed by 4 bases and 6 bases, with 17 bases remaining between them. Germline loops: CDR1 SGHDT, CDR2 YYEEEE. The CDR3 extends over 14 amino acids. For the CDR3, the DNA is TGTGCCAGCAGCCCAGCTAGGCTAGCGATCGAGCAGTACTTC. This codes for CASSPARLAIEQYF.

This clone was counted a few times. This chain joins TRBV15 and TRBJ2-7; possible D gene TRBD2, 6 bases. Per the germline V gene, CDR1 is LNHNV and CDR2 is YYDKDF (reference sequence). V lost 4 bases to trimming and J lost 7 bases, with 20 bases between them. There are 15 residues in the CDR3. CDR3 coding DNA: TGTGCCACCAGCACCTTAAGCGGGTCCCGAAAAGAGCAGTACTTC. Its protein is CATSTLSGSRKEQYF.

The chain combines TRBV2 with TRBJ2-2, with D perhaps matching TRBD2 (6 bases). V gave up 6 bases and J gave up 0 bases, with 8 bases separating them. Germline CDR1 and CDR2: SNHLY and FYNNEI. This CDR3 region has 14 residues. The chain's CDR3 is CASRGTANTGELFF. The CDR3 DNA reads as TGTGCCAGCAGGGGGACTGCGAACACCGGGGAGCTGTTTTTT.

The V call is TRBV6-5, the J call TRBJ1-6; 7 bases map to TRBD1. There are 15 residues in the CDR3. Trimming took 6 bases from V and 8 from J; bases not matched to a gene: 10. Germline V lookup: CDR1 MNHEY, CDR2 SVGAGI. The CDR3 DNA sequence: TGTGCCAGCAGCTCCGGGCAGGGGGGGTATTCACCCCTCCACTTT. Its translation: CASSSGQGGYSPLHF.

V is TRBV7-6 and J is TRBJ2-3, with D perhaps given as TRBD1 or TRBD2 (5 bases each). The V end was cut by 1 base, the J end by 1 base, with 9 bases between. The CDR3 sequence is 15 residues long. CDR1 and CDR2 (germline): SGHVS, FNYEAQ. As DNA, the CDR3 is TGTGCCAGCAGCTTAGGGGGGATCGGCACAGATACGCAGTATTTT. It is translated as CASSLGGIGTDTQYF. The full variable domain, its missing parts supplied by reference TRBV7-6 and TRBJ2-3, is GAGVSQSPRYKVTKRGQDVALRCDPISGHVSLYWYRQALGQGPEFLTYFNYEAQQDKSGLPNDRFSAERPEGSISTLTIQRTEQRDSAMYRCASSLGGIGTDTQYFGPGTRLTVL.

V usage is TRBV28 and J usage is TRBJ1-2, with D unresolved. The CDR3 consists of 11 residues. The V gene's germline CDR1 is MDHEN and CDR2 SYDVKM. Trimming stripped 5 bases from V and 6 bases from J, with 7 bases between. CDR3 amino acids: CASSTGNGYTF. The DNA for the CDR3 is TGTGCCAGCAGTACCGGCAATGGCTACACCTTC.

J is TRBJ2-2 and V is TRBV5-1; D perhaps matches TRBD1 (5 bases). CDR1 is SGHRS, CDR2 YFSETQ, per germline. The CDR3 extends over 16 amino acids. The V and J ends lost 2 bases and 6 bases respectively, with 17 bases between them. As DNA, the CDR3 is TGCGCCAGCAGCTTTGGGATGGGGCCAGGCGCCGGGGAGCTGTTTTTT. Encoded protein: CASSFGMGPGAGELFF.

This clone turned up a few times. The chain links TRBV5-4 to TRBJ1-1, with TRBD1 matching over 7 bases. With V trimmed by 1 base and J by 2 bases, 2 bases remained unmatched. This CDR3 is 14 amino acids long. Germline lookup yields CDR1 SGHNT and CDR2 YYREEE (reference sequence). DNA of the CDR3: TGTGCCAGCAGCTTGCAGGGGGTAAACACTGAAGCTTTCTTT. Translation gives CASSLQGVNTEAFF.

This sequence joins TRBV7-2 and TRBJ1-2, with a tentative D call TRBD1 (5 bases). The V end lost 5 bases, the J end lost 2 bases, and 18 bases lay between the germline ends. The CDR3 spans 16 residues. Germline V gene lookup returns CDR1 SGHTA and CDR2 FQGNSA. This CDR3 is CASSPVGGGLNYGYTF. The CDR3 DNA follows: TGTGCCAGCAGCCCGGTGGGGGGAGGGTTGAACTATGGCTACACCTTC.

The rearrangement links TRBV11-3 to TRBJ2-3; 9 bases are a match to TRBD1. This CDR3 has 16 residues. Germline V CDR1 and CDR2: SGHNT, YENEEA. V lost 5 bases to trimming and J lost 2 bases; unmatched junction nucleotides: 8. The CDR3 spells CASSPRQGGNTDTQYF. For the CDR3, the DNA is TGTGCCAGCAGCCCCCGACAGGGGGGAAACACAGATACGCAGTATTTT.

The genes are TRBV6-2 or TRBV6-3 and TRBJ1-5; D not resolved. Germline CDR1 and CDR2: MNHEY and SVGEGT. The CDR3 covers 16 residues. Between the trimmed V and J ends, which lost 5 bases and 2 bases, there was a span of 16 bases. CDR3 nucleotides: TGTGCCAGCAGTCCAGCTTCCCTTAGGGGCAATCAGCCCCAGCATTTT. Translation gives CASSPASLRGNQPQHF.

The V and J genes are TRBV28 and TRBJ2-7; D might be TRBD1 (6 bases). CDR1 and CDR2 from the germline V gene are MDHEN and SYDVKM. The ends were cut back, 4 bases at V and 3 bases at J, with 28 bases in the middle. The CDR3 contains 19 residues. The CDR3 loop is CASSSIARSTGQGYYEQYF. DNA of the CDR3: TGTGCCAGCAGTTCCATTGCACGGTCCACGGGACAAGGGTACTACGAGCAGTACTTC.

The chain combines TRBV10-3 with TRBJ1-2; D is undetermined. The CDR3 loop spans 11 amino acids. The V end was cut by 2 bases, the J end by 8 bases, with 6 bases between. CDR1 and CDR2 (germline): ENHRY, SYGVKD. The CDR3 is CAISEGGGYTF. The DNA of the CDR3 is TGTGCCATCAGTGAGGGAGGAGGCTACACCTTC.

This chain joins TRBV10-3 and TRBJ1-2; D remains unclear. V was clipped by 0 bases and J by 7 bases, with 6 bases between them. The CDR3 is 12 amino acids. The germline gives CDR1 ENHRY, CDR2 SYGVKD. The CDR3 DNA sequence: TGTGCCATCAGTGAGTCAGGGTCTGGCTACACCTTC. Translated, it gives CAISESGSGYTF.

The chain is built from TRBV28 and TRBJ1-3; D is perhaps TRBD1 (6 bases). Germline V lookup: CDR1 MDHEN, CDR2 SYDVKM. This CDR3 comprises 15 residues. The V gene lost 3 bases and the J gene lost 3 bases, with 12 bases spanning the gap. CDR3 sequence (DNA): TGTGCCAGCAGTTTGCAGGGGCTGGGTGGAAACACCATATATTTT. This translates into CASSLQGLGGNTIYF.

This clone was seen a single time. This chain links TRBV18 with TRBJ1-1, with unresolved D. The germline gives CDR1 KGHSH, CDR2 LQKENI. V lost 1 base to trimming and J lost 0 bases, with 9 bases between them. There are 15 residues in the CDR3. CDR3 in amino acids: CASSPLRGLNTEAFF. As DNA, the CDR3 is TGTGCCAGCTCACCACTTAGAGGACTGAACACTGAAGCTTTCTTT.

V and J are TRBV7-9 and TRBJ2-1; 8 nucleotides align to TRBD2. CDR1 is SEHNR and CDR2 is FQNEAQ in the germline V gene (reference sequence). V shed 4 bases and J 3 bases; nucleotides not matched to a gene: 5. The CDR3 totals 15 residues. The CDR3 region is CASSSPGGNYNEQFF. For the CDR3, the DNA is TGTGCCAGCAGCTCCCCGGGGGGGAACTACAATGAGCAGTTCTTC.

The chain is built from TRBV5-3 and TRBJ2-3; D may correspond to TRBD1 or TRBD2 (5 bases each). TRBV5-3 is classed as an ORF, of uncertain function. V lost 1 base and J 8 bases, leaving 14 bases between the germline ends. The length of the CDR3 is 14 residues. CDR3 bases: TGTGCCAGAAGCTTGTTCTCCGGTGGGGGTACGCAGTATTTT. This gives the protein CARSLFSGGGTQYF.

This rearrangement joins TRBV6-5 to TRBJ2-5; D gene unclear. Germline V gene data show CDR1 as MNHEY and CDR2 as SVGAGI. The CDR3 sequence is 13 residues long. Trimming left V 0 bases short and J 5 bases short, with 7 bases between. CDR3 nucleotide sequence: TGTGCCAGCAGTTACTCCGGGCGGGAGACCCAGTACTTC. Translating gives CASSYSGRETQYF.

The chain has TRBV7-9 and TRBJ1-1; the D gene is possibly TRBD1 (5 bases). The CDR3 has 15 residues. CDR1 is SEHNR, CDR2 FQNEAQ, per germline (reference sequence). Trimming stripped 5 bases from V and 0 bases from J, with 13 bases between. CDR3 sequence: CASSPPAGMNTEAFF. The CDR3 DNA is TGTGCCAGCAGCCCACCGGCAGGGATGAACACTGAAGCTTTCTTT.

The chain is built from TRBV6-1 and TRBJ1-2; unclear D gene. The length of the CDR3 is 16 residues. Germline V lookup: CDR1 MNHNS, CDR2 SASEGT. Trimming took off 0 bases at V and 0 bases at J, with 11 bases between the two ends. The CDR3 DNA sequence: TGTGCCAGCAGTGAAGCATCCCAGACACCTAACTATGGCTACACCTTC. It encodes CASSEASQTPNYGYTF.

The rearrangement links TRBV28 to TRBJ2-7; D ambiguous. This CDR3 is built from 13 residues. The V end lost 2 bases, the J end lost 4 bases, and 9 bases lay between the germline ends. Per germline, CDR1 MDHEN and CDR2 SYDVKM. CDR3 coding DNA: TGTGCCAGCAGTTTAGGTCGCGCTTACGAGCAGTACTTC. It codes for CASSLGRAYEQYF.

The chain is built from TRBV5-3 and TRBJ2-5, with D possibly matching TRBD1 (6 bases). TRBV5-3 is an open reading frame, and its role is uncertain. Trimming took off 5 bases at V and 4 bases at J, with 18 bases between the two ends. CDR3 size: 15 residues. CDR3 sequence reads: CARRAGVDPSETQYF. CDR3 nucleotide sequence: TGTGCCAGAAGGGCAGGGGTCGACCCCTCAGAGACCCAGTACTTC.

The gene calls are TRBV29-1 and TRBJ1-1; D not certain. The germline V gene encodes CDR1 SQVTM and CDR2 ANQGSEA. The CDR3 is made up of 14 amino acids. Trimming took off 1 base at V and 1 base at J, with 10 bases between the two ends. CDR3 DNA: TGCAGCGTTGAAGCCTTTGGTGGGAACACTGAAGCTTTCTTT. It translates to CSVEAFGGNTEAFF.

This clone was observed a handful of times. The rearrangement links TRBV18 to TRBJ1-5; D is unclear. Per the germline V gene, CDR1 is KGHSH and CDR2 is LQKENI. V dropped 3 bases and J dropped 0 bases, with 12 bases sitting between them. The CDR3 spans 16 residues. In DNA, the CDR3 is TGTGCCAGCTCACCGTTTCAATCTTCTAGCAATCAGCCCCAGCATTTT. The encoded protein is CASSPFQSSSNQPQHF.

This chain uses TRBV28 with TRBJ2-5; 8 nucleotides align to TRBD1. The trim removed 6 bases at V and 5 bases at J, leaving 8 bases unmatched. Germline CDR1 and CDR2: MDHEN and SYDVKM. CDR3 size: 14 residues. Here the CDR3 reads CASSNRGSMETQYF. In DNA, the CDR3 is TGTGCCAGCAGCAACAGGGGGTCAATGGAGACCCAGTACTTC.

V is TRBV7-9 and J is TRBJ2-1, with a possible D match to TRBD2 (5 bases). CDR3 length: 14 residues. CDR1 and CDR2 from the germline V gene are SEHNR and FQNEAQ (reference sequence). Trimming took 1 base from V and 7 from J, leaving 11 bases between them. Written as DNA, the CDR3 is TGTGCCAGCAGCTTAGTCCGGGGAAGGAATGAGCAGTTCTTC. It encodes CASSLVRGRNEQFF.